This T cell receptor beta chain comes out of a study of blood T cells in healthy people across ages. The CDR3 length is 13 residues. Germline values: CDR1 PRHDT, CDR2 FYEKMQ (reference sequence). Deletions cut 5 bases from V and 3 bases from J, with 10 bases between. This clonotype was counted ten times or more. Primers used in a second PCR of roughly 6 to 11 cycles were a sample-barcoded 5' primer and a J-beta primer mix. The study obtained at least 3 million CDR3-containing paired-end reads from every sample. A single record per CDR3 protein comes from TCRdb applying MiXCR to the 5' RACE reads. The sample has 550,000 to 650,000 distinct CDR3 sequences; roughly a quarter are singletons. The same data also contributed to another study, on T cells of mothers and their children. As that report states: Three healthy Caucasian mothers, along with their six children, were the donors. Extraction yielded RNA that went, in full, into cDNA synthesis at roughly 1.5 ug per 15 ul.

The sequenced sample was blood. This TCR derives from a boy younger than 10 in good health. The V call is TRBV13, the J call TRBJ1-1; no clear D gene. The CDR3: CASSLQVDTEAFF. CDR3 coding DNA: TGTGCCAGCAGCCTGCAGGTAGACACTGAAGCTTTCTTT.